These 2 T cell receptor beta chains originate from one sample sequenced in a study of T cells after yellow fever vaccination. TCRdb redid the calling of the 5' RACE reads with MiXCR, one entry per CDR3 protein. Among 450,000 to 650,000 distinct CDR3 sequences, roughly a fifth were seen once, and the ten largest hold about 15%. The source was PBMCs, collected 21 days after the first yellow fever vaccination. The receptors stem from a man between 18 and 35 years old who received the YFV17D yellow fever vaccine.

The rearrangement links TRBV6-5 to TRBJ1-5, with D uncertain. The V end was cut by 0 bases, the J end by 7 bases, with 13 bases between. This CDR3 contains 15 residues. Germline CDR1 and CDR2: MNHEY and SVGAGI. Here the CDR3 reads CASSYSISDRQPQHF. CDR3 in DNA: TGTGCCAGCAGTTACTCGATCTCGGATCGACAGCCCCAGCATTTT.

This clonotype was found a few times. This CDR3 is CASSSLGGRETQYF. The CDR3 nucleotides are TGTGCCAGCAGTTCGCTAGGGGGCCGGGAGACCCAGTACTTC. The genes are TRBV12-3 or TRBV12-4 and TRBJ2-5, with 7 bases that match TRBD1. J gave up 5 bases and V 4 bases, and 7 bases lay outside the gene matches. The CDR3 totals 14 residues.